Detailed here is one T cell receptor beta chain. No antigen is known for it. This entry comes from a study of response to subunit inactivated influenza vaccine. TCRdb recomputed calls from the RT-PCR reads with MiXCR, one row per CDR3 protein. The table records some 160,000 distinct CDR3 sequences, roughly 10% of them present only once. Germline trimming cut 3 bases from V and 5 bases from J; bases unmatched to any gene: 4. The CDR3 is 15 residues long. Study-wide findings and caveats: Few additional T cells are recruited per seasonal influenza vaccination, authors suggested.

Material: non-naive T cells sorted from PBMCs, obtained roughly 48 days after vaccination. V gene TRBV12-3 or TRBV12-4 combines with J gene TRBJ2-2; 9 nucleotides agree with TRBD2. The origin of this receptor is a man over 45 who received an inactivated influenza vaccine. For the CDR3, the DNA is TGTGCCAGCAGTTTGAGGCTAGCGGGGACCGGGGAGCTGTTTTTT. Translated, it gives CASSLRLAGTGELFF.